The 24 T cell receptor beta chains below were found in one sample sequenced in a study of T cells expressing NK-cell markers. For each CDR3 protein, TCRdb gives one entry from its re-call of the 5' RACE reads, without DNA. The listing records about 440,000 distinct CDR3 sequences. The sequencing sample was made of blood T cells: a sorted CD56 or NKG2C T cell subset, CD4+ or CD8+ T cells, or bulk PBMC T cells (not recorded which). The receptors come from a woman aged 18 to 75 in good health.

V and J are TRBV10-3 and TRBJ2-1; as DNA is missing, the TRBD1 call by TCRdb cannot be tested. The CDR3 is 15 residues long. CDR1 and CDR2 (germline): ENHRY, SYGVKD. CDR3 protein: CAIREGDRANNEQFF.

The chain is built from TRBV20-1 and TRBJ2-3; with no DNA, the TCRdb D assignment of TRBD2 cannot be verified. The V gene's germline CDR1 is DFQATT and CDR2 SNEGSKA (reference sequence). The CDR3 consists of 14 residues. CDR3: CSAREGRYTDTQYF.

The rearrangement joins TRBV30 to TRBJ2-3; without DNA, the TCRdb call of TRBD1 cannot be checked. CDR3 length: 15 amino acids. Per germline, CDR1 GTSNPN and CDR2 SVGIG (reference sequence). The CDR3 loop reads CAWSQGGAGTDTQYF.

This chain links TRBV5-1 with TRBJ2-2; TCRdb calls TRBD1, which cannot be checked without DNA. This CDR3 contains 13 residues. CDR1 SGHRS and CDR2 YFSETQ come from the germline V gene. CDR3 amino acids: CASEGKNTGELFF.

The rearrangement joins TRBV6-2 or TRBV6-3 to TRBJ2-7. This CDR3 is 11 amino acids long. CDR1 MNHEY and CDR2 SVGEGT come from the germline V gene. CDR3 protein: CASSWNYEQYF.

The chain is built from TRBV7-9 and TRBJ2-1; TCRdb's D call, TRBD1, is unchecked because there is no DNA. The length of the CDR3 is 15 residues. Germline values: CDR1 SEHNR, CDR2 FQNEAQ (reference sequence). The CDR3 sequence is CASSPGRGGKDEQFF. The variable domain in full, with the rest retrieved from reference TRBV7-9 and TRBJ2-1, is DTGVSQNPRHKITKRGQNVTFRCDPISEHNRLYWYRQTLGQGPEFLTYFQNEAQLEKSRLLSDRFSAERPKGSFSTLEIQRTEQGDSAMYLCASSPGRGGKDEQFFGPGTRLTVL.

This CDR3 reads CASSADGGAKNIQYF. This sequence joins TRBV9 and TRBJ2-4; without DNA, the TCRdb call of TRBD2 cannot be checked. CDR1 and CDR2 (germline): SGDLS, YYNGEE. This CDR3 has 15 residues.

CDR3 protein: CASSPWVTEQFF. This chain joins TRBV18 and TRBJ2-1. The V gene's germline CDR1 is KGHSH and CDR2 LQKENI. The CDR3 sequence is 12 residues long. The full variable domain, rest sourced from reference TRBV18 and TRBJ2-1, is NAGVMQNPRHLVRRRGQEARLRCSPMKGHSHVYWYRQLPEEGLKFMVYLQKENIIDESGMPKERFSAEFPKEGPSILRIQQVVRGDSAAYFCASSPWVTEQFFGPGTRLTVL.

The V and J genes are TRBV6-5 and TRBJ2-4; the D call of TRBD1 rests on TCRdb alone, since no DNA is present to check it. This CDR3 has 15 residues. CDR1 is MNHEY and CDR2 is SVGAGI in the germline V gene. The CDR3 spells CASSLTGGAKNIQYF.

V and J are TRBV11-2 and TRBJ1-2; there is no DNA to check the TCRdb D call of TRBD1. The CDR3 has 14 amino acids. Germline V gives CDR1 SGHAT, CDR2 FQNNGV. This chain's CDR3 is CASSAIQGNYGYTF.

J is TRBJ2-3 and V is TRBV7-2; TCRdb outputs TRBD1, but without DNA this stays unchecked. CDR3 size: 15 residues. Germline loops: CDR1 SGHTA, CDR2 FQGNSA. The CDR3 is CASSLDRIRTDTQYF.

The chain employs TRBV10-3 and TRBJ1-1; absent DNA, TCRdb's TRBD1 call cannot be checked. The germline CDR1 and CDR2 sequences are ENHRY and SYGVKD. This CDR3 has 13 amino acids. This CDR3 is CAIRPDRDTEAFF.

The chain uses TRBV4-3 and TRBJ1-4; TCRdb's D call of TRBD1 is untestable without DNA. Looked up from germline, CDR1 is LGHNA and CDR2 is YSLEER. The CDR3 length is 16 residues. The CDR3 region is CASSQDSDSLGEKLFF.

The chain recombines TRBV11-2 with TRBJ2-7. The CDR3 sequence is 14 residues long. Germline CDR1 and CDR2: SGHAT and FQNNGV. CDR3 sequence: CASSLVRSSYEQYF.

The chain is built from TRBV3-1 and TRBJ1-2. Germline CDR1 is LGHDT and CDR2 is YNNKEL (reference sequence). CDR3 length equals 14 residues. CDR3 residues: CASSQDPRNYGYTF. The full variable domain, with the rest looked up from reference TRBV3-1 and TRBJ1-2, is DTAVSQTPKYLVTQMGNDKSIKCEQNLGHDTMYWYKQDSKKFLKIMFSYNNKELIINETVPNRFSPKSPDKAHLNLHINSLELGDSAVYFCASSQDPRNYGYTFGSGTRLTVV.

This rearrangement joins TRBV12-3 or TRBV12-4 to TRBJ2-3; the TCRdb D gene call, TRBD1, has no DNA to confirm it. There are 15 residues in the CDR3. CDR3 loop: CASSLGGRGEDTQYF.

J is TRBJ1-1 and V is TRBV4-2; TCRdb calls TRBD1, which cannot be checked without DNA. The germline V gene has CDR1 LGHNA and CDR2 YNFKEQ. There are 14 residues in the CDR3. CDR3 sequence reads: CASSQRSGSTEAFF.

This chain links TRBV25-1 with TRBJ1-3; lacking DNA, the TRBD1 call made by TCRdb goes unchecked. Germline CDR1 is MGHDK and CDR2 is SYGVNS. The CDR3 contains 16 residues. CDR3 sequence: CASSERRTNSGNTIYF.

V gene TRBV6-1 combines with J gene TRBJ2-3; the TRBD2 assignment by TCRdb is unverifiable without DNA. The CDR3 length is 16 residues. Germline V CDR1 and CDR2: MNHNS, SASEGT. Here the CDR3 reads CASSTGLAGDTDTQYF.

J is TRBJ2-2 and V is TRBV5-6; as DNA is missing, the TRBD1 call by TCRdb cannot be tested. The CDR3 runs to 15 residues. CDR1 and CDR2 (germline): SGHDT, YYEEEE. This chain's CDR3 is CASSLVQGDTGELFF.

The chain combines TRBV20-1 with TRBJ1-5; the D call of TRBD1 rests on TCRdb alone, since no DNA is present to check it. The CDR3 is 13 residues long. In germline, CDR1 is DFQATT, CDR2 SNEGSKA (reference sequence). The chain's CDR3 is CSAGGKTGQPQHF.

CDR3 loop: CSAQGLAGENEQFF. The rearrangement uses TRBV20-1 and TRBJ2-1; TCRdb gives TRBD2 as the D gene, but with no DNA this cannot be confirmed. CDR1 DFQATT and CDR2 SNEGSKA come from the germline V gene (reference sequence). The CDR3 has 14 residues.

The V and J genes are TRBV9 and TRBJ2-7; the TCRdb call, TRBD2, lacks DNA for checking. CDR1 SGDLS and CDR2 YYNGEE come from the germline V gene. The CDR3 runs to 16 residues. CDR3: CASSVEGLAGVSEQYF.

The chain joins TRBV12-3 or TRBV12-4 to TRBJ2-1; TCRdb names TRBD2, which stays unverified in the absence of DNA. The CDR3 loop spans 16 amino acids. This CDR3 is CASSPTTSGRDNEQFF.